This T cell receptor (beta chain) emerged from a study of shared clonotypes between healthy human individuals. Looking at the study overall: The donors, a couple of women and a few men, were aged 18 to 49. General study findings and limits: The naive CD4 repertoires of several donors were compared, and around 4.7% of clonotypes were shared. Limitation of the genetic and exposure-history diversity represented came from the few donors.

Negatively enriched CD4+ T cells were divided by CD45RA into naive and memory. This clone has just a few counts. What it binds is unknown. Germline V gene sequence: CDR1 MNHEY, CDR2 SMNVEV (reference sequence). The CDR3 has 19 amino acids. Between the trimmed V and J ends, which lost 2 bases and 4 bases, there was a span of 21 bases. Libraries were prepared by immunoSEQ multiplex PCR; TCRdb keeps only in-frame clonotypes and omits some of them. This sample yields some 1 million clones, of which 75% are seen a single time; approximately 1.5% belongs to the top ten. This rearrangement joins TRBV27 to TRBJ1-6; weak D call: TRBD1 (5 bases). The receptor was derived from a man younger than 30 in good health. The sequencing sample was made of memory CD4+ T cells sorted from blood. Described subset: CD45RA-negative fraction. The CDR3 region has the DNA TGTGCCAGCAGTTTACATCGGGAGGCTGGGGACTTGTATAATTCACCCCTCCACTTT. This codes for CASSLHREAGDLYNSPLHF.